The 19 T cell receptor beta chains below come from one sample, sequenced in a study of identical twins. MiXCR was run by TCRdb on the 5' RACE reads, yielding one entry per CDR3 protein. This sample has 600,000 to 850,000 distinct CDR3 sequences; 15% to 20% occur once, and the top ten carry around 13%. This sample was shared with a second study, whose subject was T cells expressing NK-cell markers.

The sequenced sample was PBMCs. The source is a woman aged 18-29 years in good health.

This clonotype turned up a few times. DNA of the CDR3: TGTGCCATCAGTGAGGCAACGCGAAGGAGCACCGGGGAGCTGTTTTTT. Its protein product is CAISEATRRSTGELFF. The V call is TRBV10-3, the J call TRBJ2-2; D uncertain. This CDR3 is 16 amino acids long. V was trimmed by 2 bases and J by 4 bases, leaving 14 bases between them. Germline V gene lookup returns CDR1 ENHRY and CDR2 SYGVKD.

This clonotype turned up a few times. The gene calls are TRBV27 and TRBJ2-5; D gene uncertain. The CDR3 totals 17 residues. V lost 2 bases to trimming and J lost 5 bases, with 21 bases between them. Germline CDR1 and CDR2: MNHEY and SMNVEV (reference sequence). CDR3 region: CASSLVAQPQDEETQYF. CDR3 coding DNA: TGTGCCAGCAGTTTAGTGGCACAACCACAAGACGAGGAGACCCAGTACTTC.

This clonotype came up a few times. The gene calls are TRBV12-3 or TRBV12-4 and TRBJ2-3; D gene ambiguous. The CDR3 totals 14 residues. Trimming removed 6 bases from V and 0 bases from J, with 10 bases in between. CDR3: CASSSAPSTDTQYF. The DNA for the CDR3 is TGTGCCAGCAGCTCGGCTCCTAGCACAGATACGCAGTATTTT.

This clonotype showed up just a few times. The chain combines TRBV11-1 with TRBJ2-7; TRBD1 or TRBD2 may be the D gene (5 bases each). This CDR3 spans 18 amino acids. Germline assignment: CDR1 SGHAT and CDR2 FQDESV (reference sequence). V was clipped by 1 base and J by 5 bases, with 24 bases between them. CDR3 residues: CASSLEGKVRAEGDEQYF. The CDR3 region has the DNA TGTGCCAGCAGCTTAGAAGGGAAGGTGCGGGCGGAAGGGGACGAGCAGTACTTC.

This clonotype showed up just a few times. V gene TRBV7-9 combines with J gene TRBJ1-1; D not certain. Germline assignment: CDR1 SEHNR and CDR2 FQNEAQ (reference sequence). Trimming shortened V by 6 bases and J by 0 bases, and 11 bases separated the two germline ends. The CDR3 is 14 amino acids. The DNA for the CDR3 is TGTGCCAGCAGTCGGGAGAACTTGAACACTGAAGCTTTCTTT. Translating it yields CASSRENLNTEAFF.

By share, this clonotype counts as medium-sized. The chain is built from TRBV20-1 and TRBJ1-1; TRBD1 agrees at 11 bases. Germline loops: CDR1 DFQATT, CDR2 SNEGSKA (reference sequence). V lost 3 bases to trimming and J lost 4 bases; unmatched junction nucleotides: 1. This CDR3 spans 13 amino acids. In DNA form, the CDR3 reads TGCAGTGCTAGCGGACAGGGGGCCACTGAAGCTTTCTTT. Its protein is CSASGQGATEAFF.

There are a few counts of this clonotype. The chain couples TRBV11-2 to TRBJ1-1, with a weak D call TRBD1 (5 bases). Germline CDR1 is SGHAT and CDR2 is FQNNGV. The V end was cut by 4 bases, the J end by 2 bases, with 14 bases between. The CDR3 contains 15 residues. CDR3 coding DNA: TGTGCCAGCAGCTCACCCAGGGTTGGTAACACTGAAGCTTTCTTT. This encodes CASSSPRVGNTEAFF.

This clonotype has only a few counts. The chain is built from TRBV9 and TRBJ2-3; D tentatively reads TRBD1 or TRBD2 (5 bases each). Germline loops: CDR1 SGDLS, CDR2 YYNGEE. CDR3 length: 18 amino acids. V lost 0 bases, J lost 7 bases, and 24 bases lay in between. DNA of the CDR3: TGTGCCAGCAGCGTAGGGGAAAGGGGACCACGAATCAGGAATACGCAGTATTTT. Amino acid sequence: CASSVGERGPRIRNTQYF.

This clonotype has at least ten counts. The CDR3 DNA is TGTGCCAGCAGCCGGACTAGCGGAAGCTCCTACAATGAGCAGTTCTTC. As protein: CASSRTSGSSYNEQFF. The V and J genes are TRBV6-1 and TRBJ2-1; 10 bases map to TRBD2. With 6 bases clipped from V and 0 bases from J, the junction kept 5 bases outside the gene matches. There are 16 residues in the CDR3. Per germline, CDR1 MNHNS and CDR2 SASEGT.

This clonotype has a handful of counts. The V and J genes are TRBV28 and TRBJ1-5; D unclear. V was pared by 6 bases and J by 3 bases, with 6 bases between. CDR1 MDHEN and CDR2 SYDVKM come from the germline V gene. The CDR3 contains 12 residues. The CDR3 spells CASRAVNQPQHF. The DNA of the CDR3 is TGTGCCAGCAGGGCTGTCAATCAGCCCCAGCATTTT.

This clonotype was seen repeatedly, ten times or more. The chain uses TRBV15 and TRBJ2-5, with 8 bases matching TRBD2. CDR1 LNHNV and CDR2 YYDKDF come from the germline V gene (reference sequence). This CDR3 is built from 16 residues. The V gene end was trimmed by 0 bases and the J gene end by 5 bases; junction bases not matched to a gene: 8. CDR3 loop: CATSRDRGSGAETQYF. The CDR3, as DNA: TGTGCCACCAGCAGAGATCGGGGTAGCGGGGCGGAGACCCAGTACTTC.

This clonotype was seen a few times. This chain links TRBV5-6 with TRBJ1-2, with a weak D call TRBD1 (6 bases). The CDR3 contains 14 residues. CDR1 and CDR2 from the germline V gene are SGHDT and YYEEEE. Trimming removed 0 bases at V and 4 bases at J, with 10 bases between. CDR3 residues: CASSLDQGIYGYTF. CDR3 bases: TGTGCCAGCAGCTTGGATCAGGGGATCTATGGCTACACCTTC.

This clonotype was observed a handful of times. V is TRBV12-3 or TRBV12-4 and J is TRBJ2-7, with a tentative D call TRBD2 (6 bases). Between the trimmed V and J ends, which lost 7 bases and 1 base, there was a span of 11 bases. The CDR3 totals 13 residues. CDR3 bases: TGTGCCAGCATGGGGGGATATTCCTACGAGCAGTACTTC. Amino acids: CASMGGYSYEQYF.

This clonotype was recorded a few times. This chain links TRBV2 with TRBJ2-3; D perhaps matches TRBD2 (6 bases). With 7 bases removed from V and 1 base from J, the gap between germline ends came to 15 bases. CDR3 length: 15 amino acids. Germline V gene data show CDR1 as SNHLY and CDR2 as FYNNEI. The CDR3 DNA reads as TGTGCCAGCATTTCCGGGACTTTTCGCACAGATACGCAGTATTTT. Residues: CASISGTFRTDTQYF.

The table lists this clonotype with a few counts. The rearrangement joins TRBV2 to TRBJ2-4; no firm D call. Germline loops: CDR1 SNHLY, CDR2 FYNNEI. The CDR3 contains 15 residues. The germline V and J ends were trimmed by 3 bases and 3 bases, with 12 bases remaining between them. CDR3: CASSEILVGKNIQYF. The CDR3, as DNA: TGTGCCAGCAGTGAGATCCTTGTCGGCAAAAACATTCAGTACTTC.

This clonotype came up a few times. This sequence joins TRBV4-2 and TRBJ2-1; no definite D call. The germline CDR1 and CDR2 sequences are LGHNA and YNFKEQ. V lost 1 base, J lost 4 bases, and 11 bases lay in between. The CDR3 totals 15 residues. In DNA, the CDR3 is TGTGCCAGCAGCCAAGGACTGACGTCATACAATGAGCAGTTCTTC. Translated, it gives CASSQGLTSYNEQFF.

The sample holds a few counts of this clonotype. The chain combines TRBV12-3 or TRBV12-4 with TRBJ2-7, with TRBD1 matching over 9 bases. CDR3 size: 15 residues. Losses at the gene ends were 4 bases for V and 4 bases for J; bases not matched to a gene: 8. The CDR3 reads CASSSRTGQGYEQYF. CDR3 DNA: TGTGCCAGCAGTTCCCGGACGGGACAGGGATACGAGCAGTACTTC.

V gene TRBV7-9 combines with J gene TRBJ2-3; 13 bases line up with TRBD2. The CDR3 is 13 amino acids. V shed 8 bases, J shed 9 bases, and the junction held 5 bases outside the gene matches. Germline CDR1 is SEHNR and CDR2 is FQNEAQ (reference sequence). In nucleotides, the CDR3 is TGTGCCAGCGGCACTAGCGGGGGGGGGACGCAGTATTTT. Amino acid sequence: CASGTSGGGTQYF.

The CDR3 DNA sequence: TGCGCCAGCAAGGAGGGAGCCGGTCGGGAGACCCAGTACTTC. This encodes CASKEGAGRETQYF. This chain joins TRBV5-1 and TRBJ2-5; TRBD2 might be the D (6 bases). Per germline, CDR1 SGHRS and CDR2 YFSETQ. The CDR3 length is 14 residues. V gave up 6 bases and J gave up 5 bases, with 17 bases separating them.